A few counts support the clone carrying this T cell receptor (beta chain). Antigen unknown. This record belongs to a study of neoadjuvant anti-PD-1 for oral cavity cancer. Across the whole study: Patients without progression received a fourth nivolumab dose around day 43, then surgical resection on days 50-56. Study findings and constraints: Higher pretreatment blood Treg/Th17 ratios correlated with higher pretreatment blood and lower post-treatment tumor TCRbeta clonality.

CDR1 SNHLY and CDR2 FYNNEI come from the germline V gene. This CDR3 region has 14 residues. V lost 8 bases and J 4 bases, leaving 12 bases between the germline ends. Sequenced by immunoSEQ multiplex PCR; TCRdb stores in-frame clones only, minus some. The table shows some 9,800 clones, with around 62% occurring only once. Time point denoted: after neoadjuvant nivolumab, at surgical resection. This chain uses TRBV2 with TRBJ1-6; D is unresolved. The sample consisted of PBMCs, taken after nivolumab (anti-PD-1) treatment. This receptor was taken from a person aged 40 to 85 with oral cavity squamous cell carcinoma. This CDR3 is CASGSTEYNSPLHF. CDR3 nucleotides: TGTGCCAGCGGCTCGACGGAATATAATTCACCCCTCCACTTT.